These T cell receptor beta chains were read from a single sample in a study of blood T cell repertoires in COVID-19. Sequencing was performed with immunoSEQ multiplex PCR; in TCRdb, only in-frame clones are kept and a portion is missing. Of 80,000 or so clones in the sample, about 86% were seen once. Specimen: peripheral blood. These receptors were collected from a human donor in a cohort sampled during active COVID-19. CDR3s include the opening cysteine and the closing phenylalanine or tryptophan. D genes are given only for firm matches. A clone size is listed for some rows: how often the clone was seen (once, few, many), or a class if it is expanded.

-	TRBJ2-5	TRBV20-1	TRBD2	CSADPRGAQYF	TGCAGTGCTGACCCTCGGGGGGCCCAGTACTTC
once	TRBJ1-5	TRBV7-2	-	CASSLVQGQPQHF	TGTGCCAGCAGCTTAGTCCAGGGTCAGCCCCAGCATTTT
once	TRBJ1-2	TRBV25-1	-	CASSRSANYGYTF	TGTGCCAGCAGTAGGAGTGCCAACTATGGCTACACCTTC
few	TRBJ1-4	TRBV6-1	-	CASRVDGGDGENEKLFF	TGTGCCAGCCGTGTGGACGGAGGGGACGGGGAGAATGAAAAACTGTTTTTT
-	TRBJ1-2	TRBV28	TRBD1	CASSSGTGRGGYTF	TGTGCCAGCAGTTCAGGGACAGGGCGGGGAGGCTACACCTTC
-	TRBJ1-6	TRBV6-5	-	CASIFGNHLNSPLHF	TGTGCCAGCATATTCGGGAACCACCTAAATTCACCCCTCCACTTT
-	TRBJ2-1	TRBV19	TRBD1	CASTPRDRYNEQFF	TGTGCCAGTACCCCTCGGGACAGGTACAATGAGCAGTTCTTC
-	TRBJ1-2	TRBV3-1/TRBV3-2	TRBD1	CASSQSEPGQGIYGYTF	TGTGCCAGCAGCCAATCCGAGCCGGGACAGGGGATCTATGGCTACACCTTC
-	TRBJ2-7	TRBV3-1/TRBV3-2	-	CASSQSGTGLFMSF	TGTGCCAGCAGCCAAAGCGGGACAGGACTCTTTATGAGCTTC
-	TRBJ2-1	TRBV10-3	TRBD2	CATAPVVQTSGRSYNEQFF	TGTGCCACAGCGCCGGTTGTCCAGACTAGCGGGAGGTCCTACAATGAGCAGTTCTTC
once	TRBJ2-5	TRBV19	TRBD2	CVSSTTGGSQYF	TGTGTCAGTAGTACCACCGGGGGGTCCCAGTACTTC
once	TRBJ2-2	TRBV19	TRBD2	CASSPRLAGGMWDGELFF	TGTGCCAGTAGTCCCCGACTAGCGGGGGGGATGTGGGACGGGGAGCTGTTTTTT
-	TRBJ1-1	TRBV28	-	CASSLWAGNTEAFF	TGTGCCAGCAGTTTATGGGCGGGGAACACTGAAGCTTTCTTT
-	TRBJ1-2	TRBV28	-	CASSSQGGYGYTF	TGTGCCAGCAGTTCACAGGGAGGGTATGGCTACACCTTC
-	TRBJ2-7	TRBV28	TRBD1	CASSYHIRDRGYKAYEQYF	TGTGCCAGCAGTTACCACATCCGGGACAGGGGCTACAAAGCCTACGAGCAGTACTTC
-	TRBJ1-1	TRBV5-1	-	CASSLGTENTEAFF	TGCGCCAGCAGCTTGGGGACAGAGAACACTGAAGCTTTCTTT
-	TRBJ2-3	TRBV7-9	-	CASSLQGLLGDTQYF	TGTGCCAGCAGCTTACAGGGATTATTGGGAGATACGCAGTATTTT
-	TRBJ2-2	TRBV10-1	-	CASSHKGTGELFF	TGCGCCAGCTCCCACAAGGGGACCGGGGAGCTGTTTTTT
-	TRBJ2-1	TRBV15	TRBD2	CATSWTSGSHEQFF	TGTGCCACCAGCTGGACTAGCGGGAGCCATGAGCAGTTCTTC
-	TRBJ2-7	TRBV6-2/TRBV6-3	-	CASSYADEQYF	TGTGCCAGCAGTTACGCGGACGAGCAGTACTTC
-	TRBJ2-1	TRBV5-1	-	CASKEGSSYNEQFF	TGCGCCAGCAAGGAGGGGAGCTCCTACAATGAGCAGTTCTTC
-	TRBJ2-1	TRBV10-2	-	CASTEDIDWGANEQFF	TGCGCCAGCACGGAGGATATAGACTGGGGAGCCAATGAGCAGTTCTTC
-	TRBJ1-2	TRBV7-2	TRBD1	CASSLPQGAQANYGYTF	TGTGCCAGCAGCCTACCACAGGGGGCTCAAGCTAACTATGGCTACACCTTC
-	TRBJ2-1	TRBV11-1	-	CASSFDRHEQFF	TGTGCCAGCAGCTTCGATCGACACGAGCAGTTCTTC
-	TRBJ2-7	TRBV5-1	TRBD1	CASSLRSGQGGEQYF	TGCGCCAGCAGCTTGAGATCCGGACAGGGGGGCGAGCAGTACTTC
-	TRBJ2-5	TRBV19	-	CASSIRQETQYF	TGTGCCAGTAGTATACGGCAAGAGACCCAGTACTTC
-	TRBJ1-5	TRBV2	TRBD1	CASSVGQANQPQHF	TGTGCCAGCAGTGTAGGACAGGCAAATCAGCCCCAGCATTTT
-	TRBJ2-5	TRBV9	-	CASSVGGGFVTQYF	TGTGCCAGCAGCGTAGGAGGGGGTTTTGTGACCCAGTACTTC
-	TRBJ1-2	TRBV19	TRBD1	CASSTSGGPRGYTF	TGTGCCAGTAGTACCTCAGGGGGCCCTCGCGGCTACACCTTC
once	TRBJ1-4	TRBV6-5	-	CASRLLGAYGEKLFF	TGTGCCAGCAGGCTCCTTGGAGCTTATGGCGAAAAACTGTTTTTT
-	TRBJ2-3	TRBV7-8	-	CASSPRSPRTTDTQYF	TGTGCCAGCAGCCCCCGGTCGCCCCGTACCACAGATACGCAGTATTTT
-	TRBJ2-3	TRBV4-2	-	CASSQGSPGEIGTQYF	TGTGCCAGCAGCCAAGGGTCTCCGGGAGAGATCGGTACGCAGTATTTT
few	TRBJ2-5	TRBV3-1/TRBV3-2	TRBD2	CASSQDGGSAGVRETQYF	TGTGCCAGCAGCCAAGATGGGGGGTCGGCGGGAGTAAGGGAGACCCAGTACTTC
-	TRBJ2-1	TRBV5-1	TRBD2	CASSSLAGNEQFF	TGCGCCAGCAGCTCCCTAGCGGGAAATGAGCAGTTCTTC
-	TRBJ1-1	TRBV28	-	CASRENTEAFF	TGTGCCAGCCGGGAGAACACTGAAGCTTTCTTT
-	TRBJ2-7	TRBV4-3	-	CASSQERPEGVHYEQYF	TGCGCCAGCAGCCAAGAAAGACCGGAAGGGGTGCACTACGAGCAGTACTTC
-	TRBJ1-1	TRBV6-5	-	CASTSGGPEAFF	TGTGCCAGCACCTCCGGGGGGCCTGAAGCTTTCTTT
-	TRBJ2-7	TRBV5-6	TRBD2	CASSFKTVAGGFYFYEQYF	TGTGCCAGCAGCTTCAAAACCGTAGCGGGAGGATTCTATTTCTACGAGCAGTACTTC
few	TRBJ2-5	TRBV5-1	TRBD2	CASRQLAGGGETQYF	TGCGCCAGCAGGCAACTAGCGGGGGGTGGTGAGACCCAGTACTTC
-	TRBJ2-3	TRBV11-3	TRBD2	CASRASGGRYLPTDTQYF	TGTGCCAGCAGGGCTAGCGGGGGGCGGTACCTCCCCACAGATACGCAGTATTTT
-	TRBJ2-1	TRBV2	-	CASFLESEFF	TGTGCCAGCTTTCTCGAGTCGGAGTTCTTC
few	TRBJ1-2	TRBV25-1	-	CASSDWYGSDYGYTF	TGTGCCAGCAGTGATTGGTACGGGTCGGACTATGGCTACACCTTC
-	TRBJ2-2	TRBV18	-	CASSQSRSLGELFF	TGTGCCAGCTCACAGTCCCGGAGTCTCGGGGAGCTGTTTTTT
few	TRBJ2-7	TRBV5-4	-	CASSLRVGSGLPYEQYF	TGTGCCAGCAGCTTGCGCGTAGGATCTGGACTGCCCTACGAGCAGTACTTC
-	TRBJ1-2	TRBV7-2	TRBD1	CASSLRQGARDYGYTF	TGTGCCAGCAGCCTTAGGCAGGGGGCGAGGGACTATGGCTACACCTTC
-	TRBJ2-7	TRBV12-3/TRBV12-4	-	CASSLDSTYEQYF	TGTGCCAGCAGTTTGGACAGTACCTACGAGCAGTACTTC
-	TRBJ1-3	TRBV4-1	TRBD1	CASSDRTGPGLNTIYF	TGCGCCAGCAGCGACCGGACAGGGCCAGGGTTAAACACCATATATTTT
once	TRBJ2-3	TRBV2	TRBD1	CASRRWTGLTDTQYF	TGTGCCAGCAGGAGGTGGACAGGGTTAACAGATACGCAGTATTTT
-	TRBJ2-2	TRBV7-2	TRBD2	CASSLGLLNTGELFF	TGTGCCAGCAGCTTGGGACTATTGAACACCGGGGAGCTGTTTTTT
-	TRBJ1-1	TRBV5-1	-	CASSFGDRGEAFF	TGCGCCAGCAGCTTTGGAGACAGAGGTGAAGCTTTCTTT
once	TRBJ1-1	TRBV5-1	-	CASSLGTLETEAFF	TGCGCCAGCAGCCTGGGGACATTGGAGACTGAAGCTTTCTTT
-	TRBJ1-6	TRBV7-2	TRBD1	CASSLGGGDRVNSPLHF	TGTGCCAGCAGCTTAGGTGGTGGGGACAGGGTTAATTCACCCCTCCACTTT
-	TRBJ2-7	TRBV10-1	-	CASSKTSTYEQYF	TGCGCCAGCTCCAAGACAAGTACCTACGAGCAGTACTTC